The 28 T cell receptor beta chains below all came from one sample that was sequenced in a study of T cell clones after liver transplantation. Only in-frame clones appear in the TCRdb table, and some are missing; sequencing was by immunoSEQ multiplex PCR. Seen here are roughly 19,000 clones, 85% to 90% observed once, and the top ten hold 10% to 15%. This specimen was CD8+ T cells from blood, taken 45 to 46 months after liver transplant. These TCRs come from a human patient who received a liver transplant. Some T cells may be provided by the graft donor.

The chain couples TRBV30 to TRBJ1-5; TRBD1 is a possible D gene (6 bases). Trimming took 5 bases from V and 3 from J, leaving 8 bases between them. The CDR3 covers 12 residues. Germline V gene data show CDR1 as GTSNPN and CDR2 as SVGIG (reference sequence). The CDR3 sequence is CAWGQYNQPQHF. CDR3 coding DNA: TGTGCCTGGGGACAGTACAATCAGCCCCAGCATTTT.

The chain employs TRBV27 and TRBJ2-7; tentatively, D is TRBD1 or TRBD2 (5 bases each). The germline V and J ends were trimmed by 10 bases and 5 bases, with 27 bases remaining between them. This CDR3 is built from 16 residues. CDR1 is MNHEY, CDR2 SMNVEV, per germline (reference sequence). CDR3 loop: CATSSYGALFLDEQYF. The CDR3 nucleotides are TGTGCCACTTCGTCGTACGGGGCCCTCTTTCTCGACGAGCAGTACTTC.

The rearrangement joins TRBV2 to TRBJ1-2; 10 bases match TRBD1. J gave up 2 bases and V 8 bases, and 8 bases lay outside the gene matches. CDR1 SNHLY and CDR2 FYNNEI come from the germline V gene. This CDR3 spans 15 amino acids. The CDR3 nucleotides read TGTGCCAGCGGTAGACAGGGGGCAGACAACTATGGCTACACCTTC. The encoded protein is CASGRQGADNYGYTF.

V usage is TRBV6-5 and J usage is TRBJ2-1, with D unclear. Germline CDR1 is MNHEY and CDR2 is SVGAGI. V was pared by 5 bases and J by 8 bases, with 16 bases between. This CDR3 has 14 amino acids. The CDR3 nucleotides are TGTGCCAGCAGTCCGACTGGTCCCTCGGATGAGCAGTTCTTC. Protein sequence: CASSPTGPSDEQFF.

V and J are TRBV6-1 and TRBJ2-1; no clear D gene. The CDR3 is made up of 14 amino acids. Germline values: CDR1 MNHNS, CDR2 SASEGT. V lost 0 bases and J 5 bases, leaving 8 bases between the germline ends. CDR3 sequence reads: CASSEAVLNNEQFF. As DNA, the CDR3 is TGTGCCAGCAGTGAAGCAGTCCTGAACAATGAGCAGTTCTTC.

The rearrangement links TRBV28 to TRBJ1-2, with D maybe TRBD1 (6 bases). In germline, CDR1 is MDHEN, CDR2 SYDVKM. Trimming took 6 bases from V and 8 from J, leaving 16 bases between them. The CDR3 has 13 amino acids. CDR3 bases: TGTGCCAGCAGCCCTAGGGGGTTGAAGGGCTACACCTTC. Protein: CASSPRGLKGYTF.

This sequence joins TRBV5-1 and TRBJ2-5; 12 bases fit TRBD2. V lost 2 bases to trimming and J lost 5 bases; unmatched junction nucleotides: 13. The germline V gene has CDR1 SGHRS and CDR2 YFSETQ. CDR3 length equals 18 residues. CDR3 sequence (DNA): TGCGCCAGCAGCTTATCCTCTAGCGGGAGGGCCGTGGGGGAGACCCAGTACTTC. Its translation is CASSLSSSGRAVGETQYF.

V gene TRBV9 combines with J gene TRBJ2-6, with TRBD1 identical over 10 bases. Germline CDR1 reads SGDLS; CDR2 reads YYNGEE. Trimming cost V 3 bases and J 4 bases; bases outside gene matches: 16. This CDR3 comprises 20 residues. The CDR3 nucleotides are TGTGCCAGCAGCGCTAGAACCTTGGGACAGGGGAGTTCAGGGGCCAACGTCCTGACTTTC. This gives the protein CASSARTLGQGSSGANVLTF.

The V and J genes are TRBV28 and TRBJ2-1; D not certain. V lost 6 bases to trimming and J lost 4 bases, with 10 bases between them. CDR1 is MDHEN and CDR2 is SYDVKM in the germline V gene. There are 13 residues in the CDR3. The DNA of the CDR3 is TGTGCCAGCAGCGGAGAGGAGTACAATGAGCAGTTCTTC. Amino acid sequence: CASSGEEYNEQFF.

The chain joins TRBV6-5 to TRBJ2-1, with TRBD1 as a possible D gene (5 bases). With 2 bases removed from V and 4 bases from J, the gap between germline ends came to 12 bases. The CDR3 is made up of 15 amino acids. In germline, CDR1 is MNHEY, CDR2 SVGAGI. CDR3 sequence: CASSYGAGQYNEQFF. In nucleotides, the CDR3 is TGTGCCAGCAGTTACGGGGCAGGGCAATACAATGAGCAGTTCTTC.

The V call is TRBV6-5, the J call TRBJ1-5, with D possibly being TRBD1 (5 bases). The CDR3 sequence is 13 residues long. Trimming took 6 bases from V and 5 from J, leaving 11 bases between them. Germline V CDR1 and CDR2: MNHEY, SVGAGI. CDR3 residues: CASRGGHDQPQHF. Here the CDR3 DNA reads TGTGCCAGCAGGGGGGGTCACGATCAGCCCCAGCATTTT.

This clone was counted a single time. The chain combines TRBV7-8 with TRBJ2-5, with 8 nucleotides matching TRBD1. V lost 5 bases and J lost 3; bases outside the gene matches: 8. Germline V gives CDR1 SGHVS, CDR2 FQNEAQ. The CDR3 spans 15 residues. The CDR3 here is CASSPWTGTKETQYF. As DNA, the CDR3 is TGTGCCAGCAGCCCGTGGACAGGGACGAAAGAGACCCAGTACTTC.

The CDR3 here is CSATVGEQYF. The CDR3 DNA follows: TGCAGCGCCACGGTAGGCGAGCAGTACTTC. The genes are TRBV29-1 and TRBJ2-7; D is unclear. This CDR3 is built from 10 residues. Germline loops: CDR1 SQVTM, CDR2 ANQGSEA. The ends were cut back, 7 bases at V and 6 bases at J, with 10 bases in the middle.

The V and J genes are TRBV9 and TRBJ2-5; D possibly matches TRBD1 or TRBD2 (5 bases each). CDR3 length: 14 amino acids. The V gene's germline CDR1 is SGDLS and CDR2 YYNGEE. Trimming removed 0 bases at V and 4 bases at J, with 10 bases between. CDR3 DNA: TGTGCCAGCAGCGTAGCCCTCGGGGCAGAGACCCAGTACTTC. Amino acids: CASSVALGAETQYF.

The V call is TRBV6-1, the J call TRBJ1-5; perhaps TRBD1 as D (6 bases). This CDR3 region has 15 residues. The V gene's germline CDR1 is MNHNS and CDR2 SASEGT. V was pared by 7 bases and J by 5 bases, with 18 bases between. The CDR3 is CASTSLGQSDQPQHF. CDR3 nucleotides: TGTGCCAGCACATCACTTGGACAGTCGGATCAGCCCCAGCATTTT.

The rearrangement joins TRBV27 to TRBJ1-1; D is ambiguous. The CDR3 length is 14 residues. The germline V and J ends were trimmed by 5 bases and 5 bases, with 15 bases remaining between them. CDR1 is MNHEY, CDR2 SMNVEV, per germline (reference sequence). CDR3 sequence: CASSEIRISTEAFF. The CDR3 DNA follows: TGTGCCAGCAGTGAAATAAGGATTTCGACTGAAGCTTTCTTT.

The chain is built from TRBV14 and TRBJ2-5, with D possibly TRBD1 on 6 matching bases. CDR3 length equals 14 residues. The ends were cut back, 1 base at V and 2 bases at J, with 8 bases in the middle. CDR1 is SGHDN and CDR2 is FVKESK in the germline V gene. For the CDR3, the DNA is TGTGCCAGCAGCCAAGTAGGGGGACAAGAGACCCAGTACTTC. Translated: CASSQVGGQETQYF.

The chain couples TRBV28 to TRBJ1-2, with TRBD1 matching over 9 bases. V lost 7 bases, J lost 2 bases, and 8 bases stayed unmatched. CDR1 MDHEN and CDR2 SYDVKM come from the germline V gene. CDR3 size: 15 residues. CDR3 region: CASKEQGASNYGYTF. CDR3 nucleotides: TGTGCCAGCAAGGAACAGGGGGCCTCAAACTATGGCTACACCTTC.

CDR3 sequence (DNA): TGTGCCAGCAGTTACATGTTGTCTAGCGGGATCTACGAGCAGTACTTC. Protein sequence: CASSYMLSSGIYEQYF. The chain uses TRBV6-6 and TRBJ2-7, with TRBD2 matching over 9 bases. The germline gives CDR1 MNHNY, CDR2 SVGAGI (reference sequence). This CDR3 has 16 amino acids. V trimming: 2 bases; J trimming: 3 bases; junction bases outside the gene matches: 8.

The CDR3 protein is CASSLGLAGGRTQYF. The CDR3 nucleotides read TGTGCCAGCAGCTTGGGTCTAGCGGGAGGGAGGACCCAGTACTTC. This sequence joins TRBV13 and TRBJ2-5, with 12 nucleotides matching TRBD2. V dropped 3 bases and J dropped 7; count of bases not matched to a gene: 6. Germline V CDR1 and CDR2: PRHDT, FYEKMQ (reference sequence). This CDR3 contains 15 residues.

This chain uses TRBV27 with TRBJ1-4; D is unresolved. V lost 6 bases, J lost 3 bases, and 5 bases lay in between. Germline CDR1 is MNHEY and CDR2 is SMNVEV (reference sequence). The CDR3 has 12 amino acids. CDR3 DNA: TGTGCCAGCAGGACACCTAATGAAAAACTGTTTTTT. Residues: CASRTPNEKLFF.

This rearrangement joins TRBV9 to TRBJ1-2, with 8 bases matching TRBD1. The V gene end was trimmed by 1 base and the J gene end by 6 bases; junction bases not matched to a gene: 8. Germline-derived CDR1 and CDR2 are SGDLS and YYNGEE. The CDR3 loop spans 15 amino acids. CDR3 loop: CASSVLRTGFDGYTF. The CDR3 coding sequence is TGTGCCAGCAGCGTACTCCGGACAGGGTTTGATGGCTACACCTTC. The whole variable domain, remainder taken from reference TRBV9 and TRBJ1-2, is DSGVTQTPKHLITATGQRVTLRCSPRSGDLSVYWYQQSLDQGLQFLIQYYNGEERAKGNILERFSAQQFPDLHSELNLSSLELGDSALYFCASSVLRTGFDGYTFGSGTRLTVV.

This clone occurred once. This chain links TRBV5-6 with TRBJ2-7; D is possibly TRBD2 (6 bases). V was shortened by 6 bases and J by 4 bases, with 23 bases between the two germline ends. Germline-derived CDR1 and CDR2 are SGHDT and YYEEEE. The CDR3 length is 16 residues. The CDR3 here is CASNFQNGGGRYEQYF. The CDR3 nucleotides read TGTGCCAGCAACTTTCAGAACGGGGGAGGCAGGTACGAGCAGTACTTC.

This chain links TRBV5-8 with TRBJ2-2; perhaps TRBD2 as D (6 bases). Germline V CDR1 and CDR2: SGHTS, YDEGEE. Trimming took off 2 bases at V and 8 bases at J, with 16 bases between the two ends. The CDR3 is made up of 15 amino acids. CDR3 DNA: TGTGCCAGCAGCTTCGGGACTGCACTATGGGGGGAGCTGTTTTTT. Amino acid sequence: CASSFGTALWGELFF.

The chain recombines TRBV11-2 with TRBJ2-1; 8 bases are a match to TRBD2. Germline V gives CDR1 SGHAT, CDR2 FQNNGV. V was clipped by 1 base and J by 14 bases; unmatched bases: 4. CDR3 size: 12 residues. CDR3 region: CASSLGAGEEFF. The CDR3 nucleotides read TGTGCCAGCAGCTTAGGAGCGGGAGAGGAGTTCTTC. Full variable domain (outside the CDR3, taken from reference TRBV11-2 and TRBJ2-1): EAGVAQSPRYKIIEKRQSVAFWCNPISGHATLYWYQQILGQGPKLLIQFQNNGVVDDSQLPKDRFSAERLKGVDSTLKIQPAKLEDSAVYLCASSLGAGEEFFGPGTRLTVL.

V usage is TRBV7-9 and J usage is TRBJ2-3, with a tentative D call TRBD2 (6 bases). CDR1 and CDR2 from the germline V gene are SEHNR and FQNEAQ (reference sequence). The CDR3 sequence is 15 residues long. Trimming cost V 5 bases and J 0 bases, with 12 bases left between them. The CDR3 region has the DNA TGTGCCAGCAGCCCGGGACTGTCTAGCACAGATACGCAGTATTTT. Residues: CASSPGLSSTDTQYF.

The chain links TRBV4-3 to TRBJ1-1; perhaps TRBD1 as D (5 bases). V lost 0 bases, J lost 3 bases, and 11 bases lay in between. Germline values: CDR1 LGHNA, CDR2 YSLEER. The CDR3 extends over 15 amino acids. CDR3 loop: CASSQDRGLDTEAFF. In DNA, the CDR3 is TGCGCCAGCAGCCAAGATCGGGGGTTGGACACTGAAGCTTTCTTT.

The chain couples TRBV5-1 to TRBJ1-2, with 8 positions matching TRBD1. The V segment lost 4 bases and the J segment 7 bases; nucleotides outside the gene matches: 9. The CDR3 length is 14 residues. CDR1 is SGHRS and CDR2 is YFSETQ in the germline V gene. As DNA, the CDR3 is TGCGCCAGCAGCATACCGGGACAGGAACCTGGCTACACCTTC. Residues: CASSIPGQEPGYTF.